The rows below give T cell receptor beta chains drawn from one sample of a study of graft-versus-host responses after intestinal transplantation. Only in-frame clones appear in the TCRdb table, and some are missing; sequencing was by immunoSEQ multiplex PCR. The table shows approximately 14,000 clones, with 33% occurring only once. Sequencing was performed on alloreactive CD8+ T cells from a mixed lymphocyte reaction culture, taken before intestinal transplant. The receptors shown here come from a human patient who received an intestinal transplant. Each CDR3 is given with its conserved first and last residue. The order of the fields is clone size, D gene, J gene, V gene, CDR3 DNA, CDR3 protein. A D gene is named only where the DNA matches it firmly. Only some rows state a clone size, as once, few, many or a class for expanded clones.

- TRBD1 TRBJ1-4 TRBV10-3 TGTGCCATCAGTGAGGGACAGGGGATTTTTGAAAAACTGTTTTTT CAISEGQGIFEKLFF
few TRBD1 TRBJ2-7 TRBV7-9 TGTGCCAGCAGCTCACCGGGACAGGGTCCCTACGAGCAGTACTTC CASSSPGQGPYEQYF
few TRBD2 TRBJ2-7 TRBV7-9 TGTGCCAGCAGCTCCTCCCCCCGACTAGCGGGGGTTGACGAGCAGTACTTC CASSSSPRLAGVDEQYF
- TRBD1 TRBJ1-1 TRBV30 TGTGCCTGGAGACCGGGACAGGGTTCTGAAGCTTTCTTT CAWRPGQGSEAFF
- TRBD2 TRBJ2-3 TRBV13 TGTGCCAGCAGCGACCCGGGGGGTCCAGATACGCAGTATTTT CASSDPGGPDTQYF
- - TRBJ2-7 TRBV6-5 TGTGCCAGCAGACCACAGGACTACTCCTACGAGCAGTACTTC CASRPQDYSYEQYF
- - TRBJ2-7 TRBV7-9 TGTGCCAGCAGCTTAGGGGAGTACGAGCAGTACTTC CASSLGEYEQYF
once - TRBJ2-7 TRBV4-1 TGCGCCAGCAGCCAAGGCTCCACTGGACGGGACTTCTCCTACGAGCAGTACTTC CASSQGSTGRDFSYEQYF
few - TRBJ2-7 TRBV4-3 TGCGCCAGCAGCCAAGATTGGGGGCTCTACGAGCAGTACTTC CASSQDWGLYEQYF
- - TRBJ1-5 TRBV15 TGTGCCACCAGCAGAGATCACACCCGGGGAAATCAGCCCCAGCATTTT CATSRDHTRGNQPQHF
- - TRBJ2-6 TRBV27 TGTGCCAGCACCGATAGGGGGTCAACGAGCTCTGGGGCCAACGTCCTGACTTTC CASTDRGSTSSGANVLTF